This TCR beta chain is from a study of blood T cells in healthy people across ages. Turning to the study itself: Using template switching, researchers captured about one barcoded beta molecule for each two T cells. The study's findings and limits: It was not known whether donors were CMV positive (a possible confounder of expanded clonotype changes). Among long-lived donors, naive CD4+ cells were more numerous and diversity higher than in aged donors.

This CDR3 has 16 residues. V lost 1 base and J lost 9, with 21 bases in between. CDR1 is SGHTA and CDR2 is FQGNSA in the germline V gene. Then a second PCR, running roughly 7 to 11 cycles, was carried out with a sample-barcoded 5' primer and a J-beta primer mix. A single record per CDR3 protein comes from TCRdb applying MiXCR to the 5' RACE reads. The table shows about 800,000 distinct CDR3 sequences, with 58% occurring only once. On this clonotype itself: No antigen is known for it.

The chain combines TRBV7-2 with TRBJ1-2; unclear D gene. This clonotype was sampled from a man aged 30 to 45 in good health. Material: blood. CDR3 residues: CASSLVWGADPYSYTF. The CDR3 nucleotides read TGTGCCAGCAGCTTAGTTTGGGGAGCAGACCCTTATAGCTACACCTTC.